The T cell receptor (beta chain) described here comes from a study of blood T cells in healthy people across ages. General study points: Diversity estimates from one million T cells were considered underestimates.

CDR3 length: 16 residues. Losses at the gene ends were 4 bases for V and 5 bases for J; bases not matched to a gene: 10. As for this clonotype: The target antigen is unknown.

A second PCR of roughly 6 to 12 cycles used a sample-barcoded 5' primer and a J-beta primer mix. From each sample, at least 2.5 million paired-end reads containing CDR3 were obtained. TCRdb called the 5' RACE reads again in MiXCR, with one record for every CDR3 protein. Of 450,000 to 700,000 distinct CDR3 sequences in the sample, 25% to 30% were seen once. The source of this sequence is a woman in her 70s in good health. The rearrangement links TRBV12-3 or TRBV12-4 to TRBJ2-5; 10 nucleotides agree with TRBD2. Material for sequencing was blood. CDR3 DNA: TGTGCCAGCAGTTCTTCCCTAGCGGGGGATTACGAGACCCAGTACTTC. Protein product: CASSSSLAGDYETQYF.